The 15 T cell receptor beta chains below all came from one sample that was sequenced in a study of OX40 agonist ivuxolimab in advanced cancers. The library was made by the immunoSEQ multiplex PCR assay. The immuneACCESS repertoire file appears here via TCRdb, limited to in-frame rearrangements. These files lack a portion of the clones; in checked studies, under half of the deficit traces to unresolved V genes, and the cause of the others is not known. This sample has under 25,000 clones in its table, and roughly nine tenths of those were observed once. Roughly 50% of the sample goes to the ten largest clones. The sample here was CD4+ or CD8+ T cells sorted from blood, taken in a trial of the OX40 agonist ivuxolimab. These TCRs come from an adult with an advanced solid tumor such as melanoma, head and neck, liver or kidney cancer.

The chain couples TRBV7-9 to TRBJ1-4; weak D call: TRBD1 (5 bases). With 2 bases removed from V and 0 bases from J, the gap between germline ends came to 7 bases. The CDR3 runs to 15 residues. Germline V gene lookup returns CDR1 SEHNR and CDR2 FQNEAQ (reference sequence). CDR3 amino acids: CASSLQGATNEKLFF. CDR3 in DNA: TGTGCCAGCAGCTTACAGGGTGCAACTAATGAAAAACTGTTTTTT.

The genes are TRBV7-6 and TRBJ2-7, with 7 bases that match TRBD2. The CDR3 extends over 14 amino acids. V dropped 1 base and J dropped 5; count of bases not matched to a gene: 5. The V gene's germline CDR1 is SGHVS and CDR2 FNYEAQ. CDR3 sequence: CASSLGGGRHEQYF. In nucleotides, the CDR3 is TGTGCCAGCAGCTTAGGGGGAGGGCGGCACGAGCAGTACTTC.

J is TRBJ2-1 and V is TRBV18; 7 positions match TRBD1. The CDR3 covers 15 residues. The V gene end was trimmed by 5 bases and the J gene end by 3 bases; junction bases not matched to a gene: 7. Germline V CDR1 and CDR2: KGHSH, LQKENI. The CDR3 spells CASSTSGQDYNEQFF. In DNA form, the CDR3 reads TGTGCCAGCTCAACCAGTGGACAGGACTACAATGAGCAGTTCTTC.

V and J are TRBV7-9 and TRBJ2-7, with D unresolved. Germline V gene data show CDR1 as SEHNR and CDR2 as FQNEAQ (reference sequence). V lost 1 base to trimming and J lost 7 bases, with 17 bases between them. The CDR3 totals 15 residues. This CDR3 reads CASSLVVGPMGEQYF. The DNA of the CDR3 is TGTGCCAGCAGCTTAGTGGTAGGGCCCATGGGGGAGCAGTACTTC.

The gene calls are TRBV11-1 and TRBJ1-1; a possible D gene is TRBD1 (6 bases). Germline V lookup: CDR1 SGHAT, CDR2 FQDESV (reference sequence). The CDR3 totals 13 residues. V lost 2 bases and J lost 7, with 11 bases in between. CDR3 bases: TGTGCCAGCAGCTTATTACAGGGAGATGAAGCTTTCTTT. Protein product: CASSLLQGDEAFF.

By its share, this clone is medium-sized. The rearrangement joins TRBV6-6 to TRBJ1-5; D possibly corresponds to TRBD1 (5 bases). Trimming left V 2 bases short and J 4 bases short, with 9 bases between. This CDR3 spans 14 amino acids. The germline gives CDR1 MNHNY, CDR2 SVGAGI (reference sequence). The CDR3 nucleotides read TGTGCCAGCAGTTACGCGGGACGAAATCAGCCCCAGCATTTT. Residues: CASSYAGRNQPQHF.

The chain has TRBV5-1 and TRBJ2-1; D gene ambiguous. Per germline, CDR1 SGHRS and CDR2 YFSETQ. The length of the CDR3 is 15 residues. V lost 0 bases and J lost 5, with 12 bases in between. The CDR3 nucleotides are TGCGCCAGCAGCTTGGTTCGCCTAGAGGACAATGAGCAGTTCTTC. This encodes CASSLVRLEDNEQFF.

The chain combines TRBV6-5 with TRBJ2-7, with D possibly matching TRBD1 (6 bases). V lost 2 bases and J lost 0, with 11 bases in between. The germline CDR1 and CDR2 sequences are MNHEY and SVGAGI. CDR3 length equals 15 residues. The CDR3 is CASSYEGHLSYEQYF. Written as DNA, the CDR3 is TGTGCCAGCAGTTACGAGGGACACCTCTCCTACGAGCAGTACTTC.

V is TRBV28 and J is TRBJ2-1; D perhaps matches TRBD2 (6 bases). CDR1 is MDHEN and CDR2 is SYDVKM in the germline V gene. V was cut by 3 bases and J by 10 bases, with 19 bases left in between. The CDR3 runs to 15 residues. CDR3 loop: CASSFGTSLVGEQFF. The CDR3, as DNA: TGTGCCAGCAGTTTTGGGACTTCTCTGGTTGGGGAGCAGTTCTTC.

CDR3 residues: CASSPIAGTGYYSNQPQHF. CDR3 nucleotides: TGTGCCAGCAGCCCTATAGCCGGGACAGGGTACTATAGCAATCAGCCCCAGCATTTT. The rearrangement uses TRBV7-2 and TRBJ1-5; 9 nucleotides match TRBD1. Germline-derived CDR1 and CDR2 are SGHTA and FQGNSA. This CDR3 comprises 19 residues. V trimming: 5 bases; J trimming: 0 bases; junction bases outside the gene matches: 14.

The rearrangement uses TRBV19 and TRBJ2-7; 8 bases agree with TRBD2. With 5 bases clipped from V and 1 base from J, the junction kept 7 bases outside the gene matches. The germline V gene encodes CDR1 LNHDA and CDR2 SQIVND (reference sequence). CDR3 size: 15 residues. The CDR3 DNA reads TGTGCCAGTAGTCCCGGGGGGGGCGCGTCCTACGAGCAGTACTTC. Translated: CASSPGGGASYEQYF.

V usage is TRBV29-1 and J usage is TRBJ2-5, with 15 bases fitting TRBD2. The length of the CDR3 is 15 residues. The V gene's germline CDR1 is SQVTM and CDR2 ANQGSEA. The V and J ends lost 6 bases and 4 bases, in that order; junction bases with no gene match: 6. CDR3 sequence (DNA): TGCAGCGTAGCACCGGGACTAGCGGGAGGAGAGACCCAGTACTTC. Encoded protein: CSVAPGLAGGETQYF.

V is TRBV6-6 and J is TRBJ2-7; D is uncertain. Germline-derived CDR1 and CDR2 are MNHNY and SVGAGI (reference sequence). V shed 4 bases and J shed 5 bases, with 15 bases lying between them. This CDR3 comprises 14 residues. The CDR3 is CASSLLQAPHEQYF. The CDR3 nucleotides read TGTGCCAGCAGTTTGCTCCAGGCACCACACGAGCAGTACTTC.

This chain links TRBV29-1 with TRBJ2-1; 7 bases fit TRBD2. V lost 7 bases, J lost 8 bases, and 14 bases stayed unmatched. The CDR3 covers 14 residues. The V gene's germline CDR1 is SQVTM and CDR2 ANQGSEA. CDR3 region: CSAPGGRAWDEQFF. CDR3 sequence (DNA): TGCAGCGCCCCCGGTGGGAGGGCCTGGGATGAGCAGTTCTTC.

The chain carries TRBV10-1 and TRBJ2-3; D possibly uses TRBD1 or TRBD2 (5 bases each). CDR1 is WNHNN and CDR2 is SYGVQD in the germline V gene (reference sequence). V was shortened by 4 bases and J by 1 base, with 9 bases between the two germline ends. The CDR3 extends over 14 amino acids. CDR3 bases: TGCGCCAGCAGTGTTCAGGGAGGCACAGATACGCAGTATTTT. The encoded protein is CASSVQGGTDTQYF.